The rows below give T cell receptor beta chains drawn from one sample of a study of patients and donors after allogeneic stem cell transplantation. One entry per CDR3 protein, called by TCRdb with MiXCR from the RT-PCR reads. The profile shows tens of thousands of distinct CDR3 sequences, less than 5% of them singletons. Material: blood, either unsorted or a sorted T cell fraction (not recorded which). These receptors were taken from a human donor who was either an allogeneic HSCT recipient or a stem cell or donor lymphocyte infusion donor (not recorded which). It is not recorded whose cells these are; they may come from a transplant donor. Each CDR3 is given with its conserved first and last residue. D genes are given only for firm matches. Clone size, where shown, is once, few, many, or a class for clones that have expanded.

clone_size j_call d_call v_call cdr3_nt cdr3_aa
many TRBJ1-6 TRBD1 TRBV4-2 TGTGCCAGCAGCCCGGACAGGGGGCGCAAAAATTCACCCCTCCACTTT CASSPDRGRKNSPLHF
few TRBJ2-5 . TRBV21-1 TGTGCCAGCAGACAGGGATTCCAAGAGACCCAGTACTTC CASRQGFQETQYF
many TRBJ2-5 TRBD2 TRBV29-1 TGCAGCGTCTCGACTAGCGGGAGTCGACAAGAGACCCAGTACTTC CSVSTSGSRQETQYF
. TRBJ2-7 . TRBV20-1 TGCAGTGCTAGAGATAAAGTCGGAAGGGCCGAGCAGTACTTC CSARDKVGRAEQYF
many TRBJ1-1 . TRBV12-3/TRBV12-4 TGTGCCAGCAGTTTAGTGGGCCGCACTGAAGCTTTCTTT CASSLVGRTEAFF
many TRBJ2-1 . TRBV20-1 TGCAGTGCTAGGGGTTTAGATGAGCAGTTCTTC CSARGLDEQFF
many TRBJ2-5 . TRBV19 TGTGCCAGTAGCAATAGGGGAGAGACCCAGTACTTC CASSNRGETQYF
. TRBJ1-1 . TRBV19 TGTGCCAGTGGGAAGAGGGGAGCCATGAACACTGAAGCTTTCTTT CASGKRGAMNTEAFF
many TRBJ2-5 . TRBV5-1 TGCGCCAGCAGCTTGGGGTCTCGGGAGACCCAGTACTTC CASSLGSRETQYF
. TRBJ2-5 TRBD2 TRBV2 TGTGCCAGCAGCGAAGAGCTGCCTAGCGGGGGGCAAGAGACCCAGTACTTC CASSEELPSGGQETQYF
many TRBJ2-7 . TRBV5-1 TGCGCCAGCAGCCGATCGGCAGGGGTCGACTACGAGCAGTACTTC CASSRSAGVDYEQYF
many TRBJ2-3 . TRBV19 TGTGCCAGTAGTAATGGGCGAGGCGAAGATACGCAGTATTTT CASSNGRGEDTQYF
many TRBJ2-7 TRBD2 TRBV29-1 TGCAGCGTTGAACTGACTAGCGGAAGTACTACGAGCAACGGGCAGTACTTC CSVELTSGSTTSNGQYF
. TRBJ1-2 . TRBV18 TGTGCCAGCTCGCGCGACGGCGGGGGGCAGTTTGGCTACACCTTC CASSRDGGGQFGYTF
few TRBJ2-1 . TRBV18 TGTGCCAGCTCACCTTTATCGGGGGTCGTACAGACAGATGAGCAGTTCTTC CASSPLSGVVQTDEQFF
many TRBJ1-1 . TRBV7-7 TGTGCTAGCAGCCCAATACAGGGCATTGAAGCTTTCTTT CASSPIQGIEAFF
medium-sized TRBJ2-2 . TRBV7-3 TGTGCCAGCAGCCTACCCGGCGGGGAGCTGTTTTTT CASSLPGGELFF
many TRBJ2-2 TRBD2 TRBV3-1 TGTGCCAGCAGGCGACTAGCGGGGGCGAACACCGGGGAGCTGTTTTTT CASRRLAGANTGELFF
. TRBJ2-5 TRBD2 TRBV20-1 TGCAGTGGGCAACGCGGGGGGGCCTTAGAGACCCAGTACTTC CSGQRGGALETQYF
. TRBJ1-2 TRBD1 TRBV9 TGTGCCAGCAGCGCGGGACAGGGGGACTATGGCTACACCTTC CASSAGQGDYGYTF
many TRBJ2-7 TRBD1 TRBV5-5 TGTGCCAGCAGCCAGGGACAGGGGTGGAACTACGAGCAGTACTTC CASSQGQGWNYEQYF
many TRBJ1-2 TRBD1 TRBV5-1 TGCGCCAGCAGCCCGGACAGGCTCTCCTATGGCTACACCTTC CASSPDRLSYGYTF
. TRBJ2-5 TRBD2 TRBV7-6 TGTGCCAGCAGCATCGGGACTAGAGGGACCCAGTACTTC CASSIGTRGTQYF
many TRBJ1-2 . TRBV12-3/TRBV12-4 TGTGCCACCTCCAGGGGTATAAACTCTGGCTACACCTTC CATSRGINSGYTF
many TRBJ1-5 . TRBV19 TGTGCCAGTAGTATCCGCCCGTGGAGGGAGCAGGGGAGCAATCAGCCCCAGCATTTT CASSIRPWREQGSNQPQHF
few TRBJ1-5 TRBD1 TRBV4-1 TGCGCCAGCAGCCCGCGCCCCCCGGACAGGGGAAATCAGCCCCAGCATTTT CASSPRPPDRGNQPQHF
many TRBJ2-2 TRBD2 TRBV28 TGTGCCAGCAGTGGGTTACTAGCGGGAGGATGGACTACGAACACCGGGGAGCTGTTTTTT CASSGLLAGGWTTNTGELFF
many TRBJ2-5 . TRBV27 TGTGCCAGCAGTCCAGGCCTGACGTGGGGAGAGACCCAGTACTTC CASSPGLTWGETQYF
many TRBJ2-7 . TRBV12-3/TRBV12-4 TGTGCCAGCAGTTTAGGAAGGGACTACGAGCAGTACTTC CASSLGRDYEQYF
many TRBJ2-6 . TRBV28 TGTGCCAGCAGTCCCCCCTCTGGGGCCAACGTCCTGACTTTC CASSPPSGANVLTF
many TRBJ2-1 . TRBV12-3/TRBV12-4 TGTGCCAGCACTCGCATGGGGGGCGATGAGCAGTTCTTC CASTRMGGDEQFF
. TRBJ1-4 . TRBV5-4 TGTGCCAGCAGCTTAAGTGGTTTGGAAGAAAAACTGTTTTTT CASSLSGLEEKLFF
many TRBJ2-5 TRBD2 TRBV2 TGTGCCAGCAGTGAAAGCGGGGCTTGGGGGACCCAGTACTTC CASSESGAWGTQYF
many TRBJ1-1 TRBD1 TRBV5-1 TGCGCCAGCAGCTTGGGGGACAGTAACACTGAAGCTTTCTTT CASSLGDSNTEAFF
. TRBJ1-1 . TRBV28 TGTGCCAGCAGTTTAGGGTTAGGGGGGGGGGCGGACACTGAAGCTTTCTTT CASSLGLGGGADTEAFF
many TRBJ1-3 . TRBV6-2/TRBV6-3 TGTGCCAGCAGTTATTACAGTGTCTCTGGAAACACCATATATTTT CASSYYSVSGNTIYF
few TRBJ2-7 . TRBV12-3/TRBV12-4 TGTGCCAGCAGTTTTGAGAGGGCAGCGGCACAAAGCGAGCAGTACTTC CASSFERAAAQSEQYF
many TRBJ1-2 . TRBV19 TGTGCCAGTAGTGGAGGAGGGGGCTATGGCTACACCTTC CASSGGGGYGYTF
many TRBJ2-3 TRBD1 TRBV5-1 TGCGCCAGCAGCTCCGGGACAGGGGTCACAGATACGCAGTATTTT CASSSGTGVTDTQYF
medium-sized TRBJ2-5 . TRBV20-1 TGCACTTCTCCGGGGGATTTAGGGACCCAGTACTTC CTSPGDLGTQYF
many TRBJ2-4 . TRBV18 TGTGCCAGCTCACCAAATTCAGGAGACGGAGAGTCTCGGGCCAAAAACATTCAGTACTTC CASSPNSGDGESRAKNIQYF
many TRBJ2-5 TRBD1 TRBV27 TGTGCCAGCAGGCCCCAGGGGACAGGGGAGACCCAGTACTTC CASRPQGTGETQYF
many TRBJ2-1 . TRBV3-1 TGTGCCAGCAGCCAAGATGGGCGACTCAATGAGCAGTTCTTC CASSQDGRLNEQFF
. TRBJ1-2 . TRBV20-1 TGCAGTGCTCTCCGACAGGAAATAAACTATGGCTACACCTTC CSALRQEINYGYTF
many TRBJ2-1 . TRBV5-1 TGCGCCAGCAGCTTGGGACGAGCAGACTCCTACAATGAGCAGTTCTTC CASSLGRADSYNEQFF